A single sample is the source of the 32 T cell receptor beta chains below, sequenced in a study of PD-L1 blockade in urothelial cancer. Method: immunoSEQ multiplex PCR; TCRdb's copy keeps in-frame clones and lacks some. The sample carries under 30,000 clones, 87% recorded once. The sample was PBMCs, taken around atezolizumab (anti-PD-L1) treatment. These receptors were collected from a man aged 45-65 years with urothelial cancer.

The rearrangement links TRBV29-1 to TRBJ2-4, with 8 bases lining up with TRBD1. There are 15 residues in the CDR3. From germline, CDR1 is SQVTM and CDR2 ANQGSEA. With V trimmed by 2 bases and J by 4 bases, 7 bases remained unmatched. The CDR3 sequence: CSVEPPGQVKNIQYF. The CDR3 DNA is TGCAGCGTTGAACCTCCGGGACAGGTGAAAAACATTCAGTACTTC.

The V and J genes are TRBV4-1 and TRBJ1-2, with D possibly being TRBD1 (6 bases). The V end was cut by 0 bases, the J end by 0 bases, with 17 bases between. The germline gives CDR1 MGHRA, CDR2 YSYEKL. The CDR3 has 18 amino acids. For the CDR3, the DNA is TGCGCCAGCAGCCAAGATTTAAGGGGGACGAGAGCTAACTATGGCTACACCTTC. This codes for CASSQDLRGTRANYGYTF.

The chain carries TRBV25-1 and TRBJ2-1; D may be TRBD1 (6 bases). Trimming removed 4 bases from V and 0 bases from J, with 10 bases in between. Germline values: CDR1 MGHDK, CDR2 SYGVNS. The CDR3 is made up of 15 amino acids. CDR3 protein: CASSARDTSYNEQFF. The CDR3 nucleotides are TGTGCCAGCAGTGCCCGGGACACCTCCTACAATGAGCAGTTCTTC.

The genes are TRBV13 and TRBJ1-1; tentatively, D is TRBD1 (6 bases). Per germline, CDR1 PRHDT and CDR2 FYEKMQ (reference sequence). Trimming cost V 5 bases and J 3 bases, with 10 bases left between them. The CDR3 runs 13 residues. CDR3: CASSDGQHTEAFF. The DNA for the CDR3 is TGTGCCAGCAGCGATGGACAGCACACTGAAGCTTTCTTT. The entire variable domain, with the rest obtained from reference TRBV13 and TRBJ1-1, is as follows: AAGVIQSPRHLIKEKRETATLKCYPIPRHDTVYWYQQGPGQDPQFLISFYEKMQSDKGSIPDRFSAQQFSDYHSELNMSSLELGDSALYFCASSDGQHTEAFFGQGTRLTVV.

The chain is built from TRBV7-9 and TRBJ2-1; 14 nucleotides match TRBD2. Trimming took 5 bases from V and 5 from J; bases not matched to a gene: 5. The CDR3 totals 16 residues. Germline lookup yields CDR1 SEHNR and CDR2 FQNEAQ (reference sequence). CDR3 residues: CASSPRTSGRNNEQFF. CDR3 coding DNA: TGTGCCAGCAGCCCCCGGACTAGCGGGAGGAACAATGAGCAGTTCTTC.

This chain joins TRBV5-1 and TRBJ2-2, with D perhaps matching TRBD2 (6 bases). This CDR3 is built from 13 residues. Germline V gene sequence: CDR1 SGHRS, CDR2 YFSETQ. Trimming pared 3 bases from V and 5 bases from J, leaving 8 bases between. The CDR3 region has the DNA TGCGCCAGCAGCTGGAGGGAGACCGGGGAGCTGTTTTTT. It specifies CASSWRETGELFF.

The rearrangement links TRBV7-3 to TRBJ2-5; 8 bases map to TRBD2. V shed 1 base and J 5 bases; nucleotides not matched to a gene: 9. The CDR3 length is 16 residues. Germline V CDR1 and CDR2: SGHTA, FQGTGA. The CDR3 is CASSLIGGGSGETQYF. The CDR3 bases are TGTGCCAGCAGCTTAATAGGCGGGGGGTCTGGGGAGACCCAGTACTTC.

The J gene is TRBJ2-7, the V gene TRBV30; 9 nucleotides line up with TRBD1. CDR1 is GTSNPN and CDR2 is SVGIG in the germline V gene (reference sequence). V lost 4 bases, J lost 5 bases, and 12 bases stayed unmatched. The CDR3 spans 15 residues. The DNA of the CDR3 is TGTGCCTGGAACGAGCCCGGGACAGGGTCCCACGAGCAGTACTTC. Protein product: CAWNEPGTGSHEQYF.

This clone was observed a handful of times. The V and J genes are TRBV28 and TRBJ2-7, with 8 positions matching TRBD2. CDR1 and CDR2 (germline): MDHEN, SYDVKM. V was pared by 3 bases and J by 3 bases, with 10 bases of the junction left unmatched. The CDR3 has 16 residues. The DNA for the CDR3 is TGTGCCAGCAGTTTGGCAGGAGGACTAGCAGACTACGAGCAGTACTTC. Residues: CASSLAGGLADYEQYF.

V and J are TRBV10-2 and TRBJ2-3; TRBD1 matches 9 bases. This CDR3 is built from 16 residues. CDR1 and CDR2 (germline): WSHSY, SAAADI. The J segment lost 2 bases and the V segment lost 6 bases, leaving 9 bases of the junction unmatched. The CDR3: CASRPAGTGITDTQYF. DNA for the CDR3: TGCGCCAGCAGGCCAGCCGGGACAGGGATCACAGATACGCAGTATTTT.

V and J are TRBV7-2 and TRBJ2-3; 9 bases line up with TRBD2. V shed 4 bases and J 3 bases; nucleotides not matched to a gene: 8. The germline CDR1 and CDR2 sequences are SGHTA and FQGNSA. This CDR3 spans 16 amino acids. The CDR3 region has the DNA TGTGCCAGCAGCTGGGCCGGGACTAGCCCGACAGATACGCAGTATTTT. Translation gives CASSWAGTSPTDTQYF.

The rearrangement links TRBV23-1 to TRBJ1-1; maybe TRBD1 (6 bases). TRBV23-1 carries the ORF label, with uncertain function. Trimming pared 0 bases from V and 6 bases from J, leaving 20 bases between. This CDR3 comprises 17 residues. CDR3 loop: CASSQSMGMGATAEAFF. The CDR3 coding sequence is TGCGCCAGCAGTCAATCGATGGGGATGGGGGCTACCGCTGAAGCTTTCTTT.

This rearrangement joins TRBV5-4 to TRBJ2-7; TRBD2 aligns across 11 bases. The CDR3 is 14 amino acids. The V gene end was trimmed by 4 bases and the J gene end by 4 bases; junction bases not matched to a gene: 4. The V gene's germline CDR1 is SGHNT and CDR2 YYREEE (reference sequence). The CDR3 region has the DNA TGTGCCAGCAGCCCTAGCGGGAGGACGTACGAGCAGTACTTC. Translation gives CASSPSGRTYEQYF.

The rearrangement uses TRBV5-4 and TRBJ2-3, with a tentative D call TRBD2 (7 bases). The germline V gene has CDR1 SGHNT and CDR2 YYREEE (reference sequence). The V gene lost 0 bases and the J gene lost 4 bases, with 9 bases spanning the gap. The CDR3 runs to 14 residues. The CDR3 loop is CASSLGGGSDTQYF. In nucleotides, the CDR3 is TGTGCCAGCAGCTTGGGCGGGGGCTCAGATACGCAGTATTTT.

In its sample, this clone was seen once. This rearrangement joins TRBV27 to TRBJ2-7, with D possibly being TRBD2 (6 bases). CDR3 length equals 18 residues. Germline V gene data show CDR1 as MNHEY and CDR2 as SMNVEV (reference sequence). Trimming took 1 base from V and 3 from J, leaving 22 bases between them. The CDR3 is CASSLLAGGFGFGYEQYF. In DNA form, the CDR3 reads TGTGCCAGCAGTTTATTAGCTGGGGGGTTCGGGTTTGGCTACGAGCAGTACTTC.

This clone came up once. The V call is TRBV12-5, the J call TRBJ1-4; TRBD1 aligns across 9 bases. Trimming at V came to 6 bases and at J to 4 bases, leaving 9 bases not matched to a gene. Germline V gene lookup returns CDR1 LGHNT and CDR2 FRNRAP. This CDR3 region has 16 residues. For the CDR3, the DNA is TGTGCTAGTGGACACCGACAGGGGGAGGTTAATGAAAAACTGTTTTTT. It encodes CASGHRQGEVNEKLFF. The full variable domain, with the rest looked up from reference TRBV12-5 and TRBJ1-4, is DARVTQTPRHKVTEMGQEVTMRCQPILGHNTVFWYRQTMMQGLELLAYFRNRAPLDDSGMPKDRFSAEMPDATLATLKIQPSEPRDSAVYFCASGHRQGEVNEKLFFGSGTQLSVL.

The chain is built from TRBV7-8 and TRBJ2-2; 8 nucleotides line up with TRBD2. J lost 0 bases, V lost 1 base, and 7 bases had no gene match. This CDR3 has 18 residues. Germline CDR1 and CDR2: SGHVS and FQNEAQ. The CDR3 nucleotides read TGTGCCAGCAGCTTAGTTAGGGCTAGCGGGCCGAACACCGGGGAGCTGTTTTTT. This codes for CASSLVRASGPNTGELFF.

CDR3 region: CASSQETAPRTDTQYF. The CDR3 DNA reads as TGTGCCAGCAGCCAAGAAACTGCTCCTCGCACAGATACGCAGTATTTT. The V and J genes are TRBV4-2 and TRBJ2-3; D call uncertain. Germline V gene data show CDR1 as LGHNA and CDR2 as YNFKEQ. The CDR3 spans 16 residues. V lost 0 bases and J lost 1, with 11 bases in between.

The rearrangement joins TRBV14 to TRBJ2-1; D is ambiguous. From germline, CDR1 is SGHDN and CDR2 FVKESK. The V gene lost 1 base and the J gene lost 8 bases, with 15 bases spanning the gap. This CDR3 has 15 residues. This CDR3 reads CASSQVLNDFDEQFF. Here the CDR3 DNA reads TGTGCCAGCAGCCAAGTCCTGAATGACTTCGATGAGCAGTTCTTC. Full variable domain (outside the CDR3, taken from reference TRBV14 and TRBJ2-1): EAGVTQFPSHSVIEKGQTVTLRCDPISGHDNLYWYRRVMGKEIKFLLHFVKESKQDESGMPNNRFLAERTGGTYSTLKVQPAELEDSGVYFCASSQVLNDFDEQFFGPGTRLTVL.

V gene TRBV19 combines with J gene TRBJ1-1; possible D gene TRBD1, 6 bases. Germline values: CDR1 LNHDA, CDR2 SQIVND (reference sequence). CDR3 size: 15 residues. V shed 3 bases and J shed 4 bases, with 15 bases lying between them. The CDR3 DNA reads TGTGCCAGTAGTATCCAACAGGGTGGAGGCACTGAAGCTTTCTTT. Encoded protein: CASSIQQGGGTEAFF.

In DNA form, the CDR3 reads TGTGCCAGCACCCCTGGGGGCGGGGGGGTCTACGAGCAGTACTTC. This sequence encodes CASTPGGGGVYEQYF. J is TRBJ2-7 and V is TRBV11-2; 9 bases line up with TRBD2. CDR3 length: 15 amino acids. Looked up from germline, CDR1 is SGHAT and CDR2 is FQNNGV. Trimming took 7 bases from V and 3 from J; bases not matched to a gene: 10. The full variable domain, rest sourced from reference TRBV11-2 and TRBJ2-7, is EAGVAQSPRYKIIEKRQSVAFWCNPISGHATLYWYQQILGQGPKLLIQFQNNGVVDDSQLPKDRFSAERLKGVDSTLKIQPAKLEDSAVYLCASTPGGGGVYEQYFGPGTRLTVT.

The chain combines TRBV6-5 with TRBJ1-2; perhaps TRBD1 as D (5 bases). CDR1 and CDR2 (germline): MNHEY, SVGAGI. Trimming took off 6 bases at V and 6 bases at J, with 14 bases between the two ends. This CDR3 spans 13 amino acids. CDR3 sequence (DNA): TGTGCCAGCAGCTCGGGACTCCTTCATGGCTACACCTTC. Protein product: CASSSGLLHGYTF.

This clone came up once. The chain links TRBV19 to TRBJ1-2; D perhaps matches TRBD1 (6 bases). V dropped 7 bases and J dropped 4 bases, with 10 bases sitting between them. CDR3 length: 12 residues. Germline CDR1 reads LNHDA; CDR2 reads SQIVND (reference sequence). In DNA, the CDR3 is TGTGCCAGTACCCAGACAGGCTATGGCTACACCTTC. Protein: CASTQTGYGYTF.

The V gene is TRBV25-1, the J gene TRBJ1-1, with D possibly being TRBD1 (6 bases). This CDR3 region has 16 residues. CDR1 is MGHDK, CDR2 SYGVNS, per germline. V lost 0 bases and J 4 bases, leaving 15 bases between the germline ends. The CDR3: CASSEYNTARGTEAFF. The CDR3 DNA reads TGTGCCAGCAGTGAATATAACACCGCCAGGGGCACTGAAGCTTTCTTT.

CDR3 region: CANPVPGTGKNEQFF. The CDR3 coding sequence is TGCGCCAATCCAGTCCCTGGGACAGGGAAAAATGAGCAGTTCTTC. The chain joins TRBV23-1 to TRBJ2-1, with 9 bases aligning to TRBD1. TRBV23-1 is an ORF; its function is uncertain. The CDR3 totals 15 residues. V lost 10 bases and J lost 7; bases outside the gene matches: 14.

CDR3 in DNA: TGTGCCAGCAGTGAGTGGCGGGGGGAATACAATGAGCAGTTCTTC. Translating gives CASSEWRGEYNEQFF. The rearrangement links TRBV2 to TRBJ2-1; 8 positions match TRBD2. The V gene end was trimmed by 3 bases and the J gene end by 4 bases; junction bases not matched to a gene: 5. The CDR3 loop spans 15 amino acids. From germline, CDR1 is SNHLY and CDR2 FYNNEI. Drawing the rest from reference TRBV2 and TRBJ2-1, the complete variable domain is EPEVTQTPSHQVTQMGQEVILRCVPISNHLYFYWYRQILGQKVEFLVSFYNNEISEKSEIFDDQFSVERPDGSNFTLKIRSTKLEDSAMYFCASSEWRGEYNEQFFGPGTRLTVL.

The DNA of the CDR3 is TGTGCCAGTAGTATCCTTCCGGGACTAGCGGGGGGGAGGACCGGGGAGCTGTTTTTT. Translation: CASSILPGLAGGRTGELFF. The chain couples TRBV19 to TRBJ2-2; 16 nucleotides line up with TRBD2. CDR3 length: 19 amino acids. The germline V gene has CDR1 LNHDA and CDR2 SQIVND (reference sequence). Trimming removed 3 bases from V and 5 bases from J; junction bases left unmatched: 9.

This chain links TRBV7-9 with TRBJ1-4; no clear D gene. The CDR3 extends over 15 amino acids. CDR1 is SEHNR, CDR2 FQNEAQ, per germline (reference sequence). Trimming stripped 5 bases from V and 3 bases from J, with 13 bases between. This CDR3 is CASSPGGGPNEKLFF. In DNA form, the CDR3 reads TGTGCCAGCAGCCCCGGTGGCGGTCCTAATGAAAAACTGTTTTTT.

This clone appeared a single time. The rearrangement uses TRBV19 and TRBJ1-5; TRBD1 agrees at 8 bases. CDR3 length equals 16 residues. CDR1 is LNHDA, CDR2 SQIVND, per germline (reference sequence). V shed 4 bases, J shed 3 bases, and the junction held 8 bases outside the gene matches. In DNA form, the CDR3 reads TGTGCCAGTAGTACGCGGACAGGGACTGACAATCAGCCCCAGCATTTT. Translated, it gives CASSTRTGTDNQPQHF.

This rearrangement joins TRBV29-1 to TRBJ1-1; the match to TRBD1 covers 9 bases. The CDR3 consists of 16 residues. The V and J ends lost 6 bases and 6 bases, in that order; junction bases with no gene match: 17. Germline V CDR1 and CDR2: SQVTM, ANQGSEA. CDR3 sequence reads: CSVVPGQGEGLPEAFF. The CDR3 DNA reads as TGCAGCGTCGTTCCGGGACAGGGCGAAGGATTGCCTGAAGCTTTCTTT.

This chain joins TRBV5-1 and TRBJ2-3, with TRBD2 identical over 12 bases. There are 15 residues in the CDR3. Unmatched junction bases numbered 1, after V lost 1 base and J lost 4 bases. Looked up from germline, CDR1 is SGHRS and CDR2 is YFSETQ. The CDR3 sequence: CASSLTSGGSDTQYF. In DNA form, the CDR3 reads TGCGCCAGCAGCTTGACTAGCGGGGGGTCAGATACGCAGTATTTT.

The gene calls are TRBV30 and TRBJ1-2; 11 bases fit TRBD1. Germline CDR1 and CDR2: GTSNPN and SVGIG (reference sequence). This CDR3 has 16 residues. V was pared by 3 bases and J by 8 bases, with 14 bases of the junction left unmatched. In DNA, the CDR3 is TGTGCCTGGAGAACTATCGGACAGGGGGCAGCTGGAGGCTACACCTTC. This gives the protein CAWRTIGQGAAGGYTF.